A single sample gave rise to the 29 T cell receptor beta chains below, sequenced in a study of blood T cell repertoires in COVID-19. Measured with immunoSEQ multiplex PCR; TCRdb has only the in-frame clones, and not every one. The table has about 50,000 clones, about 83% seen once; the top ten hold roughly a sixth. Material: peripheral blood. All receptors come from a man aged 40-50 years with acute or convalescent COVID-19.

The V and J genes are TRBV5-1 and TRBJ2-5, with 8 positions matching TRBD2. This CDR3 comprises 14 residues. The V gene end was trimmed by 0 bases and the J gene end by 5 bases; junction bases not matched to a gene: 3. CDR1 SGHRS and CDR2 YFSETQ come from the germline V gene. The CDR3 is CASSLEASGETQYF. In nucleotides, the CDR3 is TGCGCCAGCAGCTTGGAGGCTAGCGGGGAGACCCAGTACTTC.

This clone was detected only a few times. CDR3 coding DNA: TGTGCCTGGAGTCAGGGGTACGTTGAAGCTTTCTTT. Translation: CAWSQGYVEAFF. The chain combines TRBV30 with TRBJ1-1; D may be TRBD1 (6 bases). The germline V gene has CDR1 GTSNPN and CDR2 SVGIG (reference sequence). This CDR3 has 12 residues. Trimming left V 2 bases short and J 7 bases short, with 11 bases between.

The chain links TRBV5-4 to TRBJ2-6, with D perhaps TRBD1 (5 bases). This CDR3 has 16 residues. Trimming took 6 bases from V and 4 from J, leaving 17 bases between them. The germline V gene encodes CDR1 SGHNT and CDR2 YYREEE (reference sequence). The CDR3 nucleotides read TGTGCCAGCAAGCAGGGTACATCTGCCGGGGCCAACGTCCTGACTTTC. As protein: CASKQGTSAGANVLTF.

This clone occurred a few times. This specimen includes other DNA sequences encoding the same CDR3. The chain's CDR3 is CASSLQGGRNTEAFF. The DNA of the CDR3 is TGTGCCAGCAGTTTACAGGGAGGTCGAAACACTGAAGCTTTCTTT. The genes are TRBV27 and TRBJ1-1; tentatively, D is TRBD1 (5 bases). Germline V gene lookup returns CDR1 MNHEY and CDR2 SMNVEV (reference sequence). The CDR3 runs 15 residues. Trimming pared 2 bases from V and 2 bases from J, leaving 12 bases between.

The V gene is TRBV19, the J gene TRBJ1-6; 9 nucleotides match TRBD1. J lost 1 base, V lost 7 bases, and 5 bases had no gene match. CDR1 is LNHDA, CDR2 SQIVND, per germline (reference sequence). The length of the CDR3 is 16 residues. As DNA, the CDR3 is TGTGCCAGTACCCGGGACAGGGATTCCTATAATTCACCCCTCCACTTT. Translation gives CASTRDRDSYNSPLHF.

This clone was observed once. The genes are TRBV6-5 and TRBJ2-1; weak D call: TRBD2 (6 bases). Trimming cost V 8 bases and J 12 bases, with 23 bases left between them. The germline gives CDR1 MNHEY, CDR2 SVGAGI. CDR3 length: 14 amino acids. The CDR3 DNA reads TGTGCCAGCTGGGGCCGGGACTCCCGTGGGTGGCAGTTCTTC. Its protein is CASWGRDSRGWQFF.

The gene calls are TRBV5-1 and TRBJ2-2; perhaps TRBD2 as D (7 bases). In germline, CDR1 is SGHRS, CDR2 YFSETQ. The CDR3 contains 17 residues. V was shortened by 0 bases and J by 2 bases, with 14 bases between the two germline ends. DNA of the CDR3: TGCGCCAGCAGCTTGGCCGGGGGGCTTGTCAACACCGGGGAGCTGTTTTTT. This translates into CASSLAGGLVNTGELFF.

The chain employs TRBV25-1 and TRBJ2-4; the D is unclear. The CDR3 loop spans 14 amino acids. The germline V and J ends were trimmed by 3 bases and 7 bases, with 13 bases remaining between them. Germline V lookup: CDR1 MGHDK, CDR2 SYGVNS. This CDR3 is CASSDSVFRNIQYF. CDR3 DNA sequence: TGTGCCAGCAGTGATTCGGTCTTCAGGAACATTCAGTACTTC.

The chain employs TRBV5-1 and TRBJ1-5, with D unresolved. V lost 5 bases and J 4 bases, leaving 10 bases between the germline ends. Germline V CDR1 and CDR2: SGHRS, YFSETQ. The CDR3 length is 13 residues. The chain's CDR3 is CASRTDLNQPQHF. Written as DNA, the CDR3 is TGCGCCAGCAGAACAGACCTGAATCAGCCCCAGCATTTT.

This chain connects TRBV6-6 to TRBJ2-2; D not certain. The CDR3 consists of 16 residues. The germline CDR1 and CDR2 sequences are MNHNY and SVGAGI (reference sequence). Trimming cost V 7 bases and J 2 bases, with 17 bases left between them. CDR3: CASTRRPSVNTGELFF. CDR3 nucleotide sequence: TGTGCCAGCACCCGCCGCCCATCGGTTAACACCGGGGAGCTGTTTTTT.

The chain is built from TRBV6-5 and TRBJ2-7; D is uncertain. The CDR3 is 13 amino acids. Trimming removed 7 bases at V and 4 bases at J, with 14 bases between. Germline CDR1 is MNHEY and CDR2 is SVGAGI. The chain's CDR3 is CASTGSFGYEQYF. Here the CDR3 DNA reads TGTGCCAGCACAGGCTCATTTGGGTACGAGCAGTACTTC.

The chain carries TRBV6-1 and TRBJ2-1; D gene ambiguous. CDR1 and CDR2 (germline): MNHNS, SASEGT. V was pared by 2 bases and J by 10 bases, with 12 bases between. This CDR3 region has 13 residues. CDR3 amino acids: CASSEWRPWEQFF. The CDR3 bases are TGTGCCAGCAGTGAATGGAGACCATGGGAGCAGTTCTTC.

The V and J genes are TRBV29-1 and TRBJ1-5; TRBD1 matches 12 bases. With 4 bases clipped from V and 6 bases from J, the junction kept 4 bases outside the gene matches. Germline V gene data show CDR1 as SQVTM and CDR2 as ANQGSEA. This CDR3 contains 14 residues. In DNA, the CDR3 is TGCAGCGTTGGGGACAGGGGGCCGGGTCAGCCCCAGCATTTT. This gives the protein CSVGDRGPGQPQHF.

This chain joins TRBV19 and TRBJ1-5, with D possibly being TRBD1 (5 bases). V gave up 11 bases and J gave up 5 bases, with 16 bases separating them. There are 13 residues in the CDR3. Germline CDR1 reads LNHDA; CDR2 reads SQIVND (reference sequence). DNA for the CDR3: TGTGCCGCCAAGGACGGGGGTGATCAGCCCCAGCATTTT. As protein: CAAKDGGDQPQHF.

The CDR3 nucleotides read TGCGCCAGCAGCTTGGGAGGGAACACTGAAGCTTTCTTT. Translated: CASSLGGNTEAFF. The chain couples TRBV5-1 to TRBJ1-1; D uncertain. The ends were cut back, 0 bases at V and 1 base at J, with 4 bases in the middle. Looked up from germline, CDR1 is SGHRS and CDR2 is YFSETQ. The CDR3 has 13 residues.

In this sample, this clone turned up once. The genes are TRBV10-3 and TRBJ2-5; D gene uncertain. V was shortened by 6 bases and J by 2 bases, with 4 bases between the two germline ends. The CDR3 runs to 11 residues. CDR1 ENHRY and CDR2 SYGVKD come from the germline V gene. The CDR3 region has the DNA TGTGCCATCAGGCAGCAAGAGACCCAGTACTTC. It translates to CAIRQQETQYF.

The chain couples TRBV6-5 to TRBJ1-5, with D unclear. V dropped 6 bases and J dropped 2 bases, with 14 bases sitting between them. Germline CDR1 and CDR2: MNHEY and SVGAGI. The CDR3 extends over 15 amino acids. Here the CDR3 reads CASRVRYDGNQPQHF. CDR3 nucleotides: TGTGCCAGCAGAGTCAGGTACGATGGCAATCAGCCCCAGCATTTT.

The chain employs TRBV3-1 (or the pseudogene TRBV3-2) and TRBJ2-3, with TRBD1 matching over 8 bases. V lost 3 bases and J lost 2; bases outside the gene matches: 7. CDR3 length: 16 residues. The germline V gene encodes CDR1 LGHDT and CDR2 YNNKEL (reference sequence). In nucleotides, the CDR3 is TGTGCCAGCAGCCACCGGACAGGGCTGTACACAGATACGCAGTATTTT. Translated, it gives CASSHRTGLYTDTQYF.

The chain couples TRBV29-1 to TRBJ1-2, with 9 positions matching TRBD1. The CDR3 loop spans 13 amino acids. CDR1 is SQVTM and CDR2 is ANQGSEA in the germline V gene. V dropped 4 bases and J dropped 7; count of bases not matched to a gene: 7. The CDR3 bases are TGCAGCGTTGTTGGGACAGGGAGTGGTGGCTACACCTTC. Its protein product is CSVVGTGSGGYTF.

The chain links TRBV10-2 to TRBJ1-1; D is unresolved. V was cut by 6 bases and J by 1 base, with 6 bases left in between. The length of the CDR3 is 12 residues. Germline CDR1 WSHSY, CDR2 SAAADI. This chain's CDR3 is CASRRQNTEAFF. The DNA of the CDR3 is TGCGCCAGCAGACGACAGAACACTGAAGCTTTCTTT.

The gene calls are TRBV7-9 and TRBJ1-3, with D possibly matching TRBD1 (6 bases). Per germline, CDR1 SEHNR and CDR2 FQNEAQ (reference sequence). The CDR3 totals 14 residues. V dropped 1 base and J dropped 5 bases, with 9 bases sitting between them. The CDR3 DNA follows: TGTGCCAGCAGCTTAGGGACAGTTAGAAACACCATATATTTT. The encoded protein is CASSLGTVRNTIYF.

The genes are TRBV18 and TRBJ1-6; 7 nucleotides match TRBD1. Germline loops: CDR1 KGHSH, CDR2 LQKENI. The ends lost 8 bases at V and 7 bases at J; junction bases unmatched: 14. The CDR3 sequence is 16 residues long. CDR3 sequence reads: CASHAGGLTKNSPLHF. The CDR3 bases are TGTGCCAGCCATGCAGGGGGACTGACGAAAAATTCACCCCTCCACTTT.

The CDR3, as DNA: TGTGCCAGCAGCTTATTGGGGCATCAGGGGGAAAAACTGTTTTTT. Its protein is CASSLLGHQGEKLFF. The rearrangement uses TRBV7-9 and TRBJ1-4; a weak D match, TRBD1 (6 bases). V dropped 2 bases and J dropped 8 bases, with 15 bases sitting between them. There are 15 residues in the CDR3. Germline CDR1 reads SEHNR; CDR2 reads FQNEAQ (reference sequence).

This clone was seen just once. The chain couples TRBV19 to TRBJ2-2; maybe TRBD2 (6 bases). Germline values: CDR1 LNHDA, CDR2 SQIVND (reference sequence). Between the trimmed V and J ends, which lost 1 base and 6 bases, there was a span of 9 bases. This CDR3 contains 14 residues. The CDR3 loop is CASSIGWGAGELFF. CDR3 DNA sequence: TGTGCCAGTAGTATAGGATGGGGGGCCGGGGAGCTGTTTTTT.

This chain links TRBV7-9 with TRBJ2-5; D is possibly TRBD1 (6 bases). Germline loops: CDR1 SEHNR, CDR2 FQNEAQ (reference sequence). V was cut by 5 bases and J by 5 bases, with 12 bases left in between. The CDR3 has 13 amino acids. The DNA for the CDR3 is TGTGCCAGCAGCCGAGGGGGTTTGGAGACCCAGTACTTC. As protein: CASSRGGLETQYF.

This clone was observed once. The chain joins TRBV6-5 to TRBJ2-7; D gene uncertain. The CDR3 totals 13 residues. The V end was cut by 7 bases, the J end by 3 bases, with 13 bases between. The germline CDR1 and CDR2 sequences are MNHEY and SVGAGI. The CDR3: CASTATELYEQYF. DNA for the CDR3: TGTGCCAGCACCGCTACGGAGCTCTACGAGCAGTACTTC.

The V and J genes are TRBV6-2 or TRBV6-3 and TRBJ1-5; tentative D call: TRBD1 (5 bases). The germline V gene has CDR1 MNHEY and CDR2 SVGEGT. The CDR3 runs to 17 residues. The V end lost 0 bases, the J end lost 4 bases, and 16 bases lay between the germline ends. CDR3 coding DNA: TGTGCCAGCAGTTACTCGAATCGGGGGTCGGTGAATCAGCCCCAGCATTTT. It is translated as CASSYSNRGSVNQPQHF.

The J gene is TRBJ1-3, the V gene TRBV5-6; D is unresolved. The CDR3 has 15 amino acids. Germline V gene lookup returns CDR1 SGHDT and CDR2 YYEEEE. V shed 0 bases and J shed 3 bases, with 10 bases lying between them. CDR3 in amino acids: CASSLGPGYGNTIYF. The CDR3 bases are TGTGCCAGCAGCTTGGGGCCGGGTTATGGAAACACCATATATTTT.

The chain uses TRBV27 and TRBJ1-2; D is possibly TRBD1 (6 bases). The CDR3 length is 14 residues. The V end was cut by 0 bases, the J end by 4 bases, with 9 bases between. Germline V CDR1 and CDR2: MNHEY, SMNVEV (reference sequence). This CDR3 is CASSLSYRVYGYTF. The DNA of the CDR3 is TGTGCCAGCAGTTTATCCTACAGGGTCTATGGCTACACCTTC.